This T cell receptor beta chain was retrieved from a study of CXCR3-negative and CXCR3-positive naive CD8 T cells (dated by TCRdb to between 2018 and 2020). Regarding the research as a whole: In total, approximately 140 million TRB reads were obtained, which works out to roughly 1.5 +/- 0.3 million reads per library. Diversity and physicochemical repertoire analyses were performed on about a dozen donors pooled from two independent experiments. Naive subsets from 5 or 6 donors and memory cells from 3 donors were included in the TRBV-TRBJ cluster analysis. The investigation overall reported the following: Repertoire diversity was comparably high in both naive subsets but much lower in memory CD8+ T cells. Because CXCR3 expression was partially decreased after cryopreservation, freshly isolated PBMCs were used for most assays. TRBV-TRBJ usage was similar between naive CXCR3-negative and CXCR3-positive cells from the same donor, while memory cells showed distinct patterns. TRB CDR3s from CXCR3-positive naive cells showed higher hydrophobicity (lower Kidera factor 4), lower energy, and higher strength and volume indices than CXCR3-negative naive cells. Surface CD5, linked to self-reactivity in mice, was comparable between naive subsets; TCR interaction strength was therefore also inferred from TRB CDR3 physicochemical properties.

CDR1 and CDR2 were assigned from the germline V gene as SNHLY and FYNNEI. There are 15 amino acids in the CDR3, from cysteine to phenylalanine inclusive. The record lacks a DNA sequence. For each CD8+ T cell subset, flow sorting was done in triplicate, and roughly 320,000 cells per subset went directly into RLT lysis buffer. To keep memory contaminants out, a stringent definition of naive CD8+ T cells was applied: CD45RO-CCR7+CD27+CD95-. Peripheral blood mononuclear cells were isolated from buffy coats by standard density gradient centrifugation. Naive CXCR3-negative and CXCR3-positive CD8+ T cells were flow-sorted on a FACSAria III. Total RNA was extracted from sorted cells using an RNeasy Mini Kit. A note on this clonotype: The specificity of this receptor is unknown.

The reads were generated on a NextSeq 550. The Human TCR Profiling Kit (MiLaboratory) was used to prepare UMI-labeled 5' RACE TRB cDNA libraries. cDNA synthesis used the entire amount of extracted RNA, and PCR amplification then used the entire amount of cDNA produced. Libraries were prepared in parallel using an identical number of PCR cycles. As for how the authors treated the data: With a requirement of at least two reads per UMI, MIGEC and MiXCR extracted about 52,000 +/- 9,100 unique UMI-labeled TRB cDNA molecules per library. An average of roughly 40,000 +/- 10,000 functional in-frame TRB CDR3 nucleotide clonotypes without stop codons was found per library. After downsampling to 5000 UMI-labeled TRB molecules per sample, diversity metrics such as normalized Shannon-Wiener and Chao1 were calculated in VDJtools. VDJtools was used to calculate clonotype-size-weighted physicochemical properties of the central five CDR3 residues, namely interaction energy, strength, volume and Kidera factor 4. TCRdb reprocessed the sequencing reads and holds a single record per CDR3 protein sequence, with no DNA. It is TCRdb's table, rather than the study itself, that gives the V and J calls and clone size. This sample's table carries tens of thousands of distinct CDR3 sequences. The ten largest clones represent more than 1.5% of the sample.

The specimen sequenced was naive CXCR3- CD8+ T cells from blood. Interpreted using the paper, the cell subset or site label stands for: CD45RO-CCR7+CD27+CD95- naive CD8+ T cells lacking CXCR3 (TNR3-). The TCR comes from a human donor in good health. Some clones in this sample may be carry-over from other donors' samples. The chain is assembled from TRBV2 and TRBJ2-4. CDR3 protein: CASRGSEAAKNIQYF.